The clone carrying this T cell receptor (beta chain) has a count of ten or more. The antigen is unknown. The data belong to a study of response to subunit inactivated influenza vaccine. Broader study findings: The authors suggested that every seasonal influenza vaccination recruits few new T cells.

A single record per CDR3 protein comes from TCRdb applying MiXCR to the RT-PCR reads. The sample lists about 830,000 distinct CDR3 sequences, 18% occurring once. The sequences come from PBMCs from blood, collected around 5 days after vaccination. This receptor was taken from a man aged 50 to 60 who received an inactivated influenza vaccine.

The CDR3 DNA follows: TGCAGTGCTAGCGGGGGGACTAGCGGGAGAGATACGCAGTATTTT. This gives the protein CSASGGTSGRDTQYF. The rearrangement links TRBV20-1 to TRBJ2-3; TRBD2 matches at 14 bases. The J segment lost 5 bases and the V segment lost 3 bases, leaving 4 bases of the junction unmatched. The CDR3 length is 15 residues. Per germline, CDR1 DFQATT and CDR2 SNEGSKA (reference sequence).